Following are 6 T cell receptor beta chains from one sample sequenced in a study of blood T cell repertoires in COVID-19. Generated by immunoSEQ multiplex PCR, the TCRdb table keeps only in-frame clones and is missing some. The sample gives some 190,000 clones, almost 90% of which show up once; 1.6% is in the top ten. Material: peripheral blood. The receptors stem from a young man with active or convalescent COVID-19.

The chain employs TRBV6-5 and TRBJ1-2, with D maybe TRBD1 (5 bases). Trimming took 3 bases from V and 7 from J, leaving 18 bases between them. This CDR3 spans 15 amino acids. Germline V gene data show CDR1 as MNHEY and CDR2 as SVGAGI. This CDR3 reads CASSYASGWKAGYTF. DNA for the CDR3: TGTGCCAGCAGTTATGCATCAGGGTGGAAGGCTGGCTACACCTTC.

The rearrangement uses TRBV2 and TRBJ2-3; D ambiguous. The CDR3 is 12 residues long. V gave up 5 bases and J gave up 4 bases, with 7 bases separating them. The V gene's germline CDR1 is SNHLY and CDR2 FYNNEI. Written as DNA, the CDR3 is TGTGCCAGCAGTTTGACTGCAGATACGCAGTATTTT. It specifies CASSLTADTQYF. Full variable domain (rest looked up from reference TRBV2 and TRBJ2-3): EPEVTQTPSHQVTQMGQEVILRCVPISNHLYFYWYRQILGQKVEFLVSFYNNEISEKSEIFDDQFSVERPDGSNFTLKIRSTKLEDSAMYFCASSLTADTQYFGPGTRLTVL.

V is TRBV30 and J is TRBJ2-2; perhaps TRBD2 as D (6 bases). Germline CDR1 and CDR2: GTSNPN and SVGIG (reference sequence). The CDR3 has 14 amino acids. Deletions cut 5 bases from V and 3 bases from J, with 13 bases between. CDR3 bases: TGTGCCTGGGGCGGGGTCATGGACACCGGGGAGCTGTTTTTT. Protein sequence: CAWGGVMDTGELFF.

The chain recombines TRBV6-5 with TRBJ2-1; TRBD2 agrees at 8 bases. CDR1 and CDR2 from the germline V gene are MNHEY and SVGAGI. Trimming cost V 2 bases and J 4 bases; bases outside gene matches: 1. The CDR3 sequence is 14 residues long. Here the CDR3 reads CASSYRGGYNEQFF. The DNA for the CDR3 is TGTGCCAGCAGTTACCGGGGGGGTTACAATGAGCAGTTCTTC.

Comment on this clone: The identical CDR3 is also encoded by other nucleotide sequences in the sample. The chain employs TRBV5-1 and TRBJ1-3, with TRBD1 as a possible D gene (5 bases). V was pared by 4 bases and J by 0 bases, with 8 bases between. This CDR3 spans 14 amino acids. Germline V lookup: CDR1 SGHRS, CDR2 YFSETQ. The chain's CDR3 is CASSADSSGNTIYF. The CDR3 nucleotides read TGCGCCAGCAGCGCAGACAGCTCTGGAAACACCATATATTTT.

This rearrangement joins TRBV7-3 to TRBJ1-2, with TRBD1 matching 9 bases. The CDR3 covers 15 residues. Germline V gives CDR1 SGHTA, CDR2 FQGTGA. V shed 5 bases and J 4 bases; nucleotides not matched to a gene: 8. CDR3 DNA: TGTGCCAGCAGCCAGTCCGGGACAGGGACCTATGGCTACACCTTC. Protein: CASSQSGTGTYGYTF. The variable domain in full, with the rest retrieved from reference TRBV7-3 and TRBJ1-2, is GAGVSQTPSNKVTEKGKYVELRCDPISGHTALYWYRQSLGQGPEFLIYFQGTGAADDSGLPNDRFFAVRPEGSVSTLKIQRTERGDSAVYLCASSQSGTGTYGYTFGSGTRLTVV.